Shown below are 19 T cell receptor beta chains from a single sample sequenced in a study of technical replicates of blood from a few donors. Measured with immunoSEQ multiplex PCR; TCRdb has only the in-frame clones, and not every one. The table shows tens of thousands of clones, with 90% to 95% occurring only once. The sequenced sample consisted of PBMCs. The source of these receptors is a human donor in good health. Some clones in this sample may be carry-over from other donors' samples.

The chain uses TRBV7-8 and TRBJ1-4; D is unresolved. Trimming pared 1 base from V and 7 bases from J, leaving 13 bases between. From germline, CDR1 is SGHVS and CDR2 FQNEAQ. The CDR3 consists of 15 residues. In DNA form, the CDR3 reads TGTGCCAGCAGCTTAGTCCTGAGGCTGGGTGAAAAACTGTTTTTT. This translates into CASSLVLRLGEKLFF. The full variable domain, with the rest looked up from reference TRBV7-8 and TRBJ1-4, is GAGVSQSPRYKVAKRGQDVALRCDPISGHVSLFWYQQALGQGPEFLTYFQNEAQLDKSGLPSDRFFAERPEGSVSTLKIQRTQQEDSAVYLCASSLVLRLGEKLFFGSGTQLSVL.

This clone was counted once. J is TRBJ1-4 and V is TRBV7-9; 7 bases are shared with TRBD1. The CDR3 covers 15 residues. CDR1 and CDR2 from the germline V gene are SEHNR and FQNEAQ (reference sequence). Trimming at V came to 2 bases and at J to 8 bases, leaving 8 bases not matched to a gene. The CDR3 spells CASSLSDRRLEKLFF. The CDR3 region has the DNA TGTGCCAGCAGCTTATCGGACAGGAGATTGGAAAAACTGTTTTTT. The variable domain in full, completed from reference TRBV7-9 and TRBJ1-4, reads DTGVSQNPRHKITKRGQNVTFRCDPISEHNRLYWYRQTLGQGPEFLTYFQNEAQLEKSRLLSDRFSAERPKGSFSTLEIQRTEQGDSAMYLCASSLSDRRLEKLFFGSGTQLSVL.

The chain uses TRBV6-5 and TRBJ2-7; 7 nucleotides align to TRBD1. The J segment lost 2 bases and the V segment lost 2 bases, leaving 6 bases of the junction unmatched. Germline assignment: CDR1 MNHEY and CDR2 SVGAGI. The CDR3 extends over 15 amino acids. DNA of the CDR3: TGTGCCAGCAGTTACGGGCAGGGGGTCCCCTACGAGCAGTACTTC. This sequence encodes CASSYGQGVPYEQYF.

The V and J genes are TRBV2 and TRBJ2-4; 7 bases agree with TRBD1. Germline V gives CDR1 SNHLY, CDR2 FYNNEI. This CDR3 region has 17 residues. The junction had 8 bases not matched to a gene; V was cut back by 3 bases and J by 0 bases. The CDR3 region is CASSDRDRSLAKNIQYF. In DNA, the CDR3 is TGTGCCAGCAGTGACCGGGACAGATCACTAGCCAAAAACATTCAGTACTTC.

The rearrangement links TRBV6-6 to TRBJ2-7; D is possibly TRBD2 (6 bases). V gave up 6 bases and J gave up 0 bases, with 12 bases separating them. This CDR3 has 14 residues. Germline V lookup: CDR1 MNHNY, CDR2 SVGAGI (reference sequence). The CDR3 DNA reads as TGTGCCAGCAGCTTCGAGGAGGGCTCCTACGAGCAGTACTTC. Amino acids: CASSFEEGSYEQYF.

This clone is a singleton in its sample. This chain joins TRBV6-1 and TRBJ1-1; D is perhaps TRBD1 (5 bases). The V gene lost 5 bases and the J gene lost 5 bases, with 12 bases spanning the gap. Germline V gene data show CDR1 as MNHNS and CDR2 as SASEGT. This CDR3 spans 13 amino acids. This chain's CDR3 is CASSNRGLTEAFF. CDR3 DNA sequence: TGTGCCAGCAGTAACCGGGGGTTAACTGAAGCTTTCTTT.

V and J are TRBV5-4 and TRBJ2-1, with 9 nucleotides matching TRBD2. The CDR3 is made up of 20 amino acids. Germline CDR1 reads SGHNT; CDR2 reads YYREEE (reference sequence). V was clipped by 0 bases and J by 0 bases; unmatched bases: 13. The CDR3 coding sequence is TGTGCCAGCAGCTTGGGGTATGGCCTAGCGGGGTCTGGCTCCTACAATGAGCAGTTCTTC. This sequence encodes CASSLGYGLAGSGSYNEQFF.

The chain recombines TRBV5-1 with TRBJ1-2; D possibly corresponds to TRBD1 (6 bases). Germline V CDR1 and CDR2: SGHRS, YFSETQ. There are 17 residues in the CDR3. The ends were cut back, 2 bases at V and 10 bases at J, with 27 bases in the middle. CDR3 sequence: CASSLSAQGRTATPYTF. The CDR3 bases are TGCGCCAGCAGCTTATCGGCTCAGGGAAGGACAGCTACCCCCTACACCTTC. Variable domain in full (rest from reference TRBV5-1 and TRBJ1-2): KAGVTQTPRYLIKTRGQQVTLSCSPISGHRSVSWYQQTPGQGLQFLFEYFSETQRNKGNFPGRFSGRQFSNSRSEMNVSTLELGDSALYLCASSLSAQGRTATPYTFGSGTRLTVV.

The chain uses TRBV4-3 and TRBJ2-1; weak D call: TRBD1 (5 bases). CDR1 LGHNA and CDR2 YSLEER come from the germline V gene. This CDR3 region has 11 residues. V lost 4 bases to trimming and J lost 12 bases, with 10 bases between them. The CDR3 bases are TGCGCCAGCAGCCGAGGACAATCGCAGTTCTTC. Translated, it gives CASSRGQSQFF.

V and J are TRBV7-8 and TRBJ2-3, with D perhaps TRBD2 (6 bases). The CDR3 runs to 17 residues. The V end lost 2 bases, the J end lost 5 bases, and 20 bases lay between the germline ends. Germline V lookup: CDR1 SGHVS, CDR2 FQNEAQ. CDR3 loop: CASSLKGAGRAKDTQYF. The CDR3 region has the DNA TGTGCCAGCAGCTTAAAAGGTGCGGGACGGGCGAAAGATACGCAGTATTTT.

This chain connects TRBV21-1 to TRBJ2-5; the table gives TRBD2 as D, unverified against the DNA. TRBV21-1 is classified as a pseudogene. CDR3 length: 16 residues. The CDR3 nucleotides are TGTGCCAGCAGCAATTGTGGACTAGCGGGGGCCCAGACCCAGTACTTC. Its translation: CASSNCGLAGAQTQYF.

This clone was detected only once. The gene calls are TRBV14 and TRBJ2-7; D is ambiguous. The CDR3 has 11 amino acids. The germline V and J ends were trimmed by 3 bases and 3 bases, with 3 bases remaining between them. CDR1 is SGHDN, CDR2 FVKESK, per germline. For the CDR3, the DNA is TGTGCCAGCAGCCATAACTACGAGCAGTACTTC. Amino acids: CASSHNYEQYF.

In this sample, this clone turned up once. The V gene is TRBV2, the J gene TRBJ2-7; 10 bases are a match to TRBD1. The CDR3 has 17 amino acids. With 6 bases clipped from V and 2 bases from J, the junction kept 13 bases outside the gene matches. Per germline, CDR1 SNHLY and CDR2 FYNNEI. CDR3 sequence (DNA): TGTGCCAGCAGGGGGGGACAGGGGACCCCTTCGGCCTACGAGCAGTACTTC. Its protein product is CASRGGQGTPSAYEQYF.

The chain carries TRBV11-2 and TRBJ2-3; the D gene is possibly TRBD2 (5 bases). Between the trimmed V and J ends, which lost 7 bases and 5 bases, there was a span of 13 bases. This CDR3 contains 13 residues. The germline CDR1 and CDR2 sequences are SGHAT and FQNNGV. CDR3 amino acids: CASTQRAQDTQYF. The CDR3 DNA reads as TGTGCCAGCACCCAGAGGGCACAAGATACGCAGTATTTT.

A single count supports this clone. CDR3 coding DNA: TGTGCCAGCAGCCTTCAGACTCGGGGGTCTTCCTACAATGAGCAGTTCTTC. Translated, it gives CASSLQTRGSSYNEQFF. The chain is built from TRBV9 and TRBJ2-1; TRBD2 might be the D (6 bases). The CDR3 loop spans 17 amino acids. CDR1 SGDLS and CDR2 YYNGEE come from the germline V gene. Trimming took 4 bases from V and 1 from J, leaving 18 bases between them.

V and J are TRBV7-3 and TRBJ1-1; D is perhaps TRBD1 (6 bases). CDR3 length: 11 residues. Germline CDR1 and CDR2: SGHTA and FQGTGA. V lost 5 bases to trimming and J lost 5 bases, with 6 bases between them. The CDR3 sequence: CASSRGTEAFF. CDR3 nucleotides: TGTGCCAGCAGCAGGGGGACTGAAGCTTTCTTT.

A single count supports this clone. The J gene is TRBJ2-7, the V gene TRBV6-4; maybe TRBD2 (5 bases). The CDR3 has 13 amino acids. Deletions cut 6 bases from V and 1 base from J, with 10 bases between. Germline CDR1 is MRHNA and CDR2 is SNTAGT. CDR3 protein: CASRGGRSYEQYF. Written as DNA, the CDR3 is TGTGCCAGCAGAGGAGGACGGTCCTACGAGCAGTACTTC.

The chain uses TRBV7-2 and TRBJ2-5; 7 positions match TRBD2. CDR3 length equals 14 residues. CDR1 is SGHTA and CDR2 is FQGNSA in the germline V gene. Trimming at V came to 3 bases and at J to 7 bases, leaving 8 bases not matched to a gene. CDR3: CASSLVREVGTQYF. In DNA, the CDR3 is TGTGCCAGCAGCTTGGTTCGGGAGGTGGGGACCCAGTACTTC.

The gene calls are TRBV5-6 and TRBJ2-2, with TRBD1 identical over 8 bases. Germline V gene data show CDR1 as SGHDT and CDR2 as YYEEEE. The CDR3 contains 14 residues. V trimming: 4 bases; J trimming: 3 bases; junction bases outside the gene matches: 2. This chain's CDR3 is CASSPDRDTGELFF. The CDR3 bases are TGTGCCAGCAGCCCGGACAGGGACACCGGGGAGCTGTTTTTT.